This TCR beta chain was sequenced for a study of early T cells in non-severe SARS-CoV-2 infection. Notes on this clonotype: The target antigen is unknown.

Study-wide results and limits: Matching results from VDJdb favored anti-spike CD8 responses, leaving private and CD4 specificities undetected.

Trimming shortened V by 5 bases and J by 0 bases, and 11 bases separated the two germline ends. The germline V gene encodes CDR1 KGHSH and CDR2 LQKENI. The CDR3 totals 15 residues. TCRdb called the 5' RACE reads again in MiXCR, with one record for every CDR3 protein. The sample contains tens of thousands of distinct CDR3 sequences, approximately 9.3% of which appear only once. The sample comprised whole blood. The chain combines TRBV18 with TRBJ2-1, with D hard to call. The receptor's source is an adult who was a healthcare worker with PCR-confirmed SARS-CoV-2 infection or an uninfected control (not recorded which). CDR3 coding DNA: TGTGCCAGCTCAACAAACCCCAGCTCCTACAATGAGCAGTTCTTC. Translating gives CASSTNPSSYNEQFF.